Described below is a single T cell receptor (beta chain) sequence and its context. V trimming: 8 bases; J trimming: 0 bases; junction bases outside the gene matches: 2. Germline values: CDR1 SNHLY, CDR2 FYNNEI. CDR3 size: 14 residues. This specimen belongs to a study of blood T cell repertoires in COVID-19. The wider study: Acute and convalescent COVID-19 samples came from the United States, Italy and Spain. In each case, the material was cDNA or gDNA derived from T cells, B-cell-depleted T cells, or PBMCs.

In the authors' workflow: By means of reference gene primer amplification, nucleated cell counts were estimated. Data came from immunoSEQ multiplex PCR; TCRdb stores just in-frame clones and leaves some out. The V and J calls and clone size come from that table; D and trimming were worked out from the DNA. The sample yields under 400,000 clones, 85% to 90% seen once. The clonotype was recovered from a woman in her thirties with COVID-19, enrolled during active disease. The genes are TRBV2 and TRBJ1-5, with 9 bases identical to TRBD1. The sample consisted of peripheral blood. The CDR3 DNA follows: TGTGCCAGCGACAGGGGGGTTAGCAATCAGCCCCAGCATTTT. Translation: CASDRGVSNQPQHF.